This TCR beta chain was retrieved from a study of vaccination effects on CD4 cells after COVID-19 (dated by TCRdb to between 2021 and 2024). In the study overall: Each participant received two doses of an mRNA SARS-CoV-2 vaccine, either BNT162b2 or mRNA-1273. The full study included roughly 11 COVID-19 convalescent patients and a few SARS-CoV-2-naive healthy vaccine recipients. In the study, cultures from other donors were sequenced using the Oncomine TCR Beta short-read assay on an Illumina iSeq 100. The study compared SARS-CoV-2 spike-specific CD4+ TCR repertoires before and after mRNA vaccination in COVID-19 convalescent patients and infection-naive vaccine recipients. General conclusions and limits of the study: The study was limited by a small number of convalescent patients and lacked early post-infection timepoints. Among healthy vaccine recipients, nearly all vaccine-induced clones were SARS-CoV-2 mono-reactive, and only 1 of 255 was cross-reactive with common cold coronaviruses. At late post-vaccination timepoints, both infection-induced and vaccine-induced clones showed marked clonal contraction, consistent with waning T cell responses.

The library came from the immunoSEQ multiplex PCR assay. DNA from the cultured and isolated CD4+ T cells underwent TCR beta CDR3 sequencing. Per the original workflow: The analysis removed non-productive TCR sequences, trimmed reads to the CDR3 region, and retained only CDR3s that were 7 or more amino acids long. The MANAFEST web app was used to pick out antigen-specific clonotypes by comparing their expansion in peptide wells with that in reference cultures. To count as positive, a clone had to show expansion at FDR<0.05 compared with the reference and with all other wells, an odds ratio above 5, and a frequency above 0.1% in two replicate wells. Cross-reactive clonotypes were defined as significantly expanded in SARS-CoV-2 spike wells and in at least one common cold coronavirus spike condition. CDR3 similarity was assessed by Levenshtein distance with the stringdist R package, and unrooted trees were built with ape in R 3.6.1. TCRdb carries this immuneACCESS record with in-frame sequences only. Its versions omit some clonotypes, under half of them owing to an unresolved V gene in the studies checked, with the rest unexplained. V and J calls and clone size are as listed in that table; D and trimming were resolved from the DNA. The sample profile shows over 55,000 clones; roughly 80% of them were found once. The top ten hold more than 2% of the sample.

In the ViraFEST assay, PBMC were stimulated with viral peptide pools, and antigen-specific CD4+ T cell clonotypes were then identified by expansion using TCR sequencing. After approximately eleven days of culture, CD4+ T cells were isolated with the EasySep CD4+ T cell isolation kit. Healthy vaccine recipients had no prior SARS-CoV-2 infection, confirmed by negative nucleocapsid antibodies before and after vaccination. Roughly 1.9 million PBMC per well were cultured with around 9.8 ug/ml peptides in IMDM containing 5% human AB serum, roughly 10 IU/ml IL-2 and gentamicin. On days 3 and 7, half of the culture medium was replaced with fresh IL-2-containing medium. Unless noted otherwise, every peptide stimulation condition was cultured in triplicate wells. Using Ficoll-Paque Plus gradient centrifugation, PBMC were separated from whole blood and then either used fresh or cryopreserved at -140C. The overlapping peptide pools covered the spike proteins of SARS-CoV-2 and of the common cold coronaviruses HCoV-NL63, HCoV-OC43 and HCoV-229E. The QIAamp micro DNA kit was used to extract genomic DNA from the cultured CD4+ T cells.

In regard to this clone: Its antigen is not yet known. No base-level quality is on record; no much larger clone is a single base apart.

Reading the germline V gene (reference sequence) gives CDR1 SEHNR and CDR2 FQNEAQ. The CDR3 measures 14 amino acids from cysteine to phenylalanine. Only the CDR3 DNA is retained, 42 bases long and in frame from the first base. V is cut by 10 bases and J by 3 bases, and the space between the germline ends is 15 bases. This clonotype was sampled from a human donor who received a COVID-19 vaccine. The specimen was CD4+ T cells from PBMCs cultured with HCoV-229E spike peptides, collected before COVID-19 vaccination. Taken with the paper, the label for cell subset or site translates to: HCoV-229E spike overlapping peptide pool stimulation. This receptor chain uses TRBV7-9 and TRBJ2-2; the D segment could be TRBD2, given 5 matching bases. The CDR3 is CAIQFTRDTGELFF. In nucleotides, the sequence is TGTGCCATTCAGTTTACTAGGGACACCGGGGAGCTGTTTTTT.